These 9 T cell receptor beta chains share one sample of origin, sequenced in a study of blood T cells in healthy people across ages. Together with a sample-barcoded 5' primer, a J-beta primer mix was included in a second PCR lasting roughly 6 to 12 cycles. TCRdb called the 5' RACE reads again in MiXCR, with one record for every CDR3 protein. The sample lists some 790,000 distinct CDR3 sequences, around 28% seen once, with approximately 15% in the top ten. The sequenced material came from blood. The receptor source for this set is a woman of 80 years or more in good health.

The V gene is TRBV7-9, the J gene TRBJ1-1; D gene uncertain. CDR3 length equals 17 residues. Trimming removed 0 bases from V and 3 bases from J, with 17 bases in between. Germline V gene data show CDR1 as SEHNR and CDR2 as FQNEAQ (reference sequence). CDR3 region: CASSLAEGRMGDTEAFF. CDR3 bases: TGTGCCAGCAGCTTAGCCGAGGGCAGGATGGGCGACACTGAAGCTTTCTTT.

Of note for this clonotype: The junction differs from germline at one of its ends, possibly a read error. The chain links TRBV29-1 to TRBJ1-5; D gene ambiguous. Germline V CDR1 and CDR2: SQVTM, ANQGSEA. The CDR3 is made up of 13 amino acids. The chain's CDR3 is CGVEVFGGQPQHF. The DNA for the CDR3 is TGCGGCGTTGAAGTTTTTGGTGGTCAGCCCCAGCATTTT.

The V call is TRBV24-1, the J call TRBJ2-1, with a possible D match to TRBD2 (6 bases). Germline CDR1 reads KGHDR; CDR2 reads SFDVKD. This CDR3 comprises 13 residues. Between the trimmed V and J ends, which lost 1 base and 9 bases, there was a span of 9 bases. For the CDR3, the DNA is TGTGCCACCAGTGATTTTAGGGGAGGTGAGCAGTTCTTC. It is translated as CATSDFRGGEQFF.

For this clonotype: One end of the junction fails to match germline, which may point to a read error. The gene calls are TRBV20-1 and TRBJ1-2, with TRBD1 identical over 7 bases. The CDR3 is 15 amino acids. Germline CDR1 DFQATT, CDR2 SNEGSKA (reference sequence). CDR3 protein: CSATSTGLMGYGHTF. CDR3 sequence (DNA): TGCAGTGCTACCTCGACAGGGCTGATGGGCTATGGCCACACCTTC.

In its sample, this clonotype was seen once. A much larger clone lies a single base off, so this may be a read error. V and J are TRBV2 and TRBJ2-3; a possible D gene is TRBD2 (6 bases). Trimming removed 1 base at V and 4 bases at J, with 12 bases between. Germline values: CDR1 SNHLY, CDR2 FYNNEI. The CDR3 sequence is 15 residues long. The CDR3 bases are TGTGCCAGCAGTGAAGGGGGACTGGCTTCAGATACGCAGTATTTT. Translating gives CASSEGGLASDTQYF.

Notes on this clonotype: A much larger clone lies a single base off, so this may be a read error. The rearrangement uses TRBV20-1 and TRBJ1-6, with D maybe TRBD1 (6 bases). Germline V CDR1 and CDR2: DFQATT, SNEGSKA (reference sequence). The CDR3 loop spans 13 amino acids. The CDR3 bases are TGCGGTGCCACAACAGGGAAAGGTACACCCCTCCACTTT. Translating gives CGATTGKGTPLHF.

This clonotype was detected many times. This chain links TRBV2 with TRBJ2-5, with D uncertain. Germline CDR1 reads SNHLY; CDR2 reads FYNNEI. This CDR3 is 13 amino acids long. Trimming pared 0 bases from V and 7 bases from J, leaving 9 bases between. For the CDR3, the DNA is TGTGCCAGCAGTGAAGCGCTTCTGGGGACCCAGTACTTC. Its translation: CASSEALLGTQYF.

This clonotype occurred a few times. The gene calls are TRBV19 and TRBJ1-5; weak D call: TRBD1 (5 bases). The CDR3 spans 15 residues. Germline V CDR1 and CDR2: LNHDA, SQIVND (reference sequence). Trimming took 6 bases from V and 0 from J, leaving 12 bases between them. The CDR3 nucleotides are TGTGCCAGTAGGGTGACAGAGACTAGCAATCAGCCCCAGCATTTT. This translates into CASRVTETSNQPQHF.

The rearrangement uses TRBV20-1 and TRBJ2-1; no clear D. Trimming pared 5 bases from V and 0 bases from J, leaving 11 bases between. CDR3 length equals 14 residues. Germline V lookup: CDR1 DFQATT, CDR2 SNEGSKA (reference sequence). The CDR3 here is CSAPTVSSYNEQFF. DNA of the CDR3: TGCAGTGCTCCTACGGTGAGCTCCTACAATGAGCAGTTCTTC.